This T cell receptor (beta chain) is from a study of shared clonotypes between healthy human individuals (dated by TCRdb to about 2020). Regarding the complete study: The cohort comprised two women and a few men aged 18 to 49 years. Each donor's leukapheresis produced roughly between roughly 0.85 and 9 billion PBMCs. Blood TCR repertoires of roughly five healthy adults were deeply sequenced to estimate repertoire size and the extent of clonotype sharing between individuals. To increase sequencing depth and limit assay-specific biases, TCR repertoire library preparation and sequencing were carried out by different laboratories using diverse techniques.

V is cut back by 5 bases and J by 7 bases, with 10 bases in the junction unmatched. The CDR1 and CDR2 encoded by the germline V gene are SGHTA and FQGNSA. The cysteine opens and the phenylalanine closes a CDR3 of 15 amino acids. Just CDR3 DNA is preserved here, 45 bases in frame from base 1. Results and caveats for the whole study, not just this receptor: Sampling was limited to blood, and TCR repertoires in tissue likely differ from TCR repertoires in blood. Pairwise subsampling led to the expectation that sequencing depth would affect the degree of clonotype sharing among donors. Because the study included only a small number of donors, the genetic and exposure-history diversity represented was limited.

Using the deep immunoSEQ assay, multiplex PCR amplified TCR CDR3 regions from genomic DNA. Extracted genomic DNA from each cell subset was spread evenly across all wells of several immunoSEQ 96-well plates, with each plate serving as a replicate. For unsorted PBMC, around 0.3 ug genomic DNA, equal to tens of thousands of T cell genomes, was loaded into each replicate PCR. Ten immunoSEQ deep assay plates were used to sequence the unsorted PBMC genomic DNA. The purified libraries were quantified using a Qubit 3.0 fluorometer, sized with a Bioanalyzer 2100, and then quantified again using the KAPA Library Quantification kit. Every immunoSEQ 96-well plate was sequenced on a dedicated single-read 150-cycle Illumina NextSeq 550 flow cell. On the study's bioinformatics: Because the immunoSEQ output included only junctional sequences and no quality scores, the filtering could not be the same as the filtering used for full-length reads. To assign V/J genes and CDR3, sequences were annotated using PyIR, a Python wrapper for IgBLAST v1.9, with IMGT germline references. Reads were filtered out if the reads had weak V/J assignments (E-value above 1e-6), no CDR3, stop codons, out-of-frame junctions, or ambiguous translated residues. V3J clonotypes were defined as sequences sharing the same inferred V gene, J gene, and CDR3 amino acid sequence. Percentage overlap between repertoires was computed as shared unique clonotypes divided by the size of the smaller repertoire. Three approaches were used to assess repertoire richness: RTK rarefaction, the Chao1 estimator, and Recon v2.1 estimates of unobserved clonotypes. The immuneACCESS repertoire file appears here via TCRdb, limited to in-frame rearrangements. These files lack a portion of the clones; in checked studies, under half of the deficit traces to unresolved V genes, and the cause of the others is not known. The D gene and trimming were derived from the DNA, and the V and J assignments and clone size from that table. The sample table holds about 460,000 clones, of which roughly four fifths were seen once. The ten largest clones add up to approximately 12% of the sample.

Donors were healthy HIV-negative adults with no recently reported acute infections or vaccinations. Every donor was a Caucasian adult residing in Nashville, Tennessee, USA. For unsorted samples, 80 million to 100 million PBMCs were counted, and genomic DNA was extracted using the QIAamp DNA Blood Mini kit. Blood was collected by leukapheresis, and PBMCs were isolated by Ficoll-Histopaque density gradient centrifugation and then cryopreserved in liquid nitrogen vapor phase. In the case of this clone: The antigen this receptor binds is unknown. No base quality values were provided; no much bigger clone lies one nucleotide off.

This sequence uses TRBV7-2 and TRBJ2-5; TRBD1 lines up with 10 middle nucleotides. The TCR originated in a woman aged 40 to 50 in good health. Some clones in this sample may be carry-over from other donors' samples. The sequencing input was PBMCs. The CDR3 loop reads CASSVNDRGQVTQYF. The bases are TGTGCCAGCAGCGTAAACGACAGGGGGCAGGTGACCCAGTACTTC.